A single sample gave rise to the 31 T cell receptor beta chains below, sequenced in a study of identical twins. TCRdb used MiXCR to reprocess the 5' RACE reads, holding one entry per CDR3 protein. The repertoire holds a few hundred thousand distinct CDR3 sequences, with approximately 8.3% as singletons. These data are also associated with another study on yellow fever vaccine responses in identical twins.

The material sequenced was CD8+ T cells sorted from blood. These receptors came from a young woman in good health.

This clonotype appeared once. The chain is built from TRBV2 and TRBJ2-7; D not resolved. CDR1 and CDR2 (germline): SNHLY, FYNNEI. This CDR3 is 13 amino acids long. With 2 bases removed from V and 7 bases from J, the gap between germline ends came to 12 bases. The DNA of the CDR3 is TGTGCCAGCAGTGAATTTGTTACAATAGAGCAGTACTTC. Protein sequence: CASSEFVTIEQYF.

This clonotype was counted ten times or more. V usage is TRBV27 and J usage is TRBJ1-5, with D unresolved. Germline V gene data show CDR1 as MNHEY and CDR2 as SMNVEV (reference sequence). The CDR3 runs 14 residues. V was shortened by 6 bases and J by 7 bases, with 16 bases between the two germline ends. As DNA, the CDR3 is TGTGCCAGCAGCCCAGAGCAGCACGGGCAGCCCCAGCATTTT. This encodes CASSPEQHGQPQHF.

This clonotype was detected ten times or more. The gene calls are TRBV12-3 or TRBV12-4 and TRBJ2-7, with 8 bases that match TRBD1. The CDR3 is 14 amino acids. Losses at the gene ends were 7 bases for V and 0 bases for J; bases not matched to a gene: 5. The CDR3 region is CASTWTGISYEQYF. The CDR3 DNA sequence: TGTGCCAGCACCTGGACAGGGATCTCCTACGAGCAGTACTTC.

At least ten counts were recorded for this clonotype. The chain recombines TRBV5-6 with TRBJ2-1; 7 bases line up with TRBD2. Germline V gene data show CDR1 as SGHDT and CDR2 as YYEEEE. Trimming at V came to 2 bases and at J to 5 bases, leaving 4 bases not matched to a gene. The length of the CDR3 is 14 residues. The CDR3 DNA follows: TGTGCCAGCAGCTTAGGACTAGTTAACAATGAGCAGTTCTTC. Its translation: CASSLGLVNNEQFF.

CDR3 bases: TGCGCCAGCAGCTCGACTAGGTCCAACGGGGAGCTGTTTTTT. It is translated as CASSSTRSNGELFF. This chain links TRBV4-1 with TRBJ2-2; tentatively, D is TRBD2 (6 bases). Trimming took 5 bases from V and 7 from J, leaving 14 bases between them. The germline gives CDR1 MGHRA, CDR2 YSYEKL. This CDR3 contains 14 residues.

V and J are TRBV30 and TRBJ2-7; D possibly uses TRBD1 or TRBD2 (5 bases each). The CDR3 covers 12 residues. The V gene's germline CDR1 is GTSNPN and CDR2 SVGIG (reference sequence). The germline V and J ends were trimmed by 4 bases and 0 bases, with 7 bases remaining between them. The chain's CDR3 is CAWTGTSYEQYF. In DNA, the CDR3 is TGTGCCTGGACAGGGACCTCCTACGAGCAGTACTTC.

This clonotype was recorded at least ten times. The chain carries TRBV7-9 and TRBJ2-5; 8 nucleotides match TRBD1. This CDR3 spans 15 amino acids. In germline, CDR1 is SEHNR, CDR2 FQNEAQ (reference sequence). The ends lost 5 bases at V and 2 bases at J; junction bases unmatched: 7. This CDR3 is CASSNRDRQQETQYF. CDR3 DNA sequence: TGTGCCAGCAGCAACCGGGACAGGCAACAAGAGACCCAGTACTTC.

This clonotype has more than one count but fewer than ten. The chain joins TRBV18 to TRBJ2-3, with unresolved D. Germline lookup yields CDR1 KGHSH and CDR2 LQKENI. Trimming removed 2 bases from V and 4 bases from J, with 7 bases in between. The CDR3 has 13 amino acids. The CDR3 DNA is TGTGCCAGCTCACCAGGGTTCCCAGATACGCAGTATTTT. It codes for CASSPGFPDTQYF.

This clonotype appeared a few times. V is TRBV15 and J is TRBJ2-7; D might be TRBD1 (6 bases). Germline V CDR1 and CDR2: LNHNV, YYDKDF (reference sequence). The CDR3 runs 14 residues. The V and J ends lost 5 bases and 0 bases respectively, with 11 bases between them. The CDR3 region is CATSRRDNSYEQYF. CDR3 DNA: TGTGCCACCAGCCGACGGGACAACTCCTACGAGCAGTACTTC.

J is TRBJ2-5 and V is TRBV7-9; no clear D gene. Germline-derived CDR1 and CDR2 are SEHNR and FQNEAQ (reference sequence). V lost 3 bases and J lost 3, with 11 bases in between. The CDR3 covers 14 residues. CDR3 coding DNA: TGTGCCAGCAGCTTCAGTGGCCATGAAGAGACCCAGTACTTC. Translated: CASSFSGHEETQYF.

The V call is TRBV6-2 or TRBV6-3, the J call TRBJ1-5, with D perhaps TRBD1 (5 bases). The CDR3 is 16 residues long. Germline CDR1 MNHEY, CDR2 SVGEGT. The ends were cut back, 2 bases at V and 2 bases at J, with 13 bases in the middle. In nucleotides, the CDR3 is TGTGCCAGCAGTTACGAAAGGGACCGAGGCAATCAGCCCCAGCATTTT. This sequence encodes CASSYERDRGNQPQHF.

Only a few counts were recorded for this clonotype. The gene calls are TRBV11-2 and TRBJ2-3; TRBD1 matches at 9 bases. Per the germline V gene, CDR1 is SGHAT and CDR2 is FQNNGV. The CDR3 is 20 residues long. The trim removed 0 bases at V and 5 bases at J, leaving 18 bases unmatched. This CDR3 is CASSLEGTGSGTGPVDTQYF. The CDR3 DNA is TGTGCCAGCAGCTTAGAAGGGACTGGGAGCGGGACAGGGCCGGTAGATACGCAGTATTTT. Based on the CDR3 plus reference TRBV11-2 and TRBJ2-3, the full variable domain is EAGVAQSPRYKIIEKRQSVAFWCNPISGHATLYWYQQILGQGPKLLIQFQNNGVVDDSQLPKDRFSAERLKGVDSTLKIQPAKLEDSAVYLCASSLEGTGSGTGPVDTQYFGPGTRLTVL.

This clonotype occurred a few times. V and J are TRBV7-9 and TRBJ2-7; D perhaps matches TRBD2 (7 bases). Germline lookup yields CDR1 SEHNR and CDR2 FQNEAQ (reference sequence). V was clipped by 5 bases and J by 2 bases, with 13 bases between them. The CDR3 consists of 14 residues. This CDR3 is CASSPGGATYEQYF. DNA of the CDR3: TGTGCCAGCAGCCCTGGGGGGGCCACCTACGAGCAGTACTTC.

The rearrangement links TRBV5-5 to TRBJ2-3; either TRBD1 or TRBD2 may supply D (6 bases each). The CDR3 extends over 12 amino acids. V shed 8 bases and J shed 7 bases, with 14 bases lying between them. In germline, CDR1 is SGHKS, CDR2 YYEKEE (reference sequence). This CDR3 reads CARSPGGHTQYF. CDR3 coding DNA: TGTGCCAGGAGCCCTGGGGGGCATACGCAGTATTTT.

This chain links TRBV25-1 with TRBJ2-1; TRBD2 might be the D (6 bases). The V gene lost 4 bases and the J gene lost 6 bases, with 10 bases spanning the gap. Germline V CDR1 and CDR2: MGHDK, SYGVNS. The CDR3 sequence is 13 residues long. The CDR3 DNA follows: TGTGCCAGCAGTGCCTCTAGCGCCAATGAGCAGTTCTTC. Its translation: CASSASSANEQFF.

The chain uses TRBV7-9 and TRBJ2-5, with D uncertain. The CDR3 is made up of 12 amino acids. The V end was cut by 5 bases, the J end by 4 bases, with 8 bases between. The germline gives CDR1 SEHNR, CDR2 FQNEAQ (reference sequence). This chain's CDR3 is CASSPPPETQYF. The CDR3 DNA is TGTGCCAGCAGCCCGCCCCCAGAGACCCAGTACTTC.

The chain uses TRBV4-3 and TRBJ2-7, with unresolved D. The CDR3 consists of 15 residues. V was shortened by 1 base and J by 2 bases, with 12 bases between the two germline ends. In germline, CDR1 is LGHNA, CDR2 YSLEER. CDR3 nucleotides: TGCGCCAGCAGCCAAGGTCGTCAGCCAACCTACGAGCAGTACTTC. This codes for CASSQGRQPTYEQYF.

The table lists this clonotype with a few counts. V is TRBV29-1 and J is TRBJ2-1; D might be TRBD2 (5 bases). V lost 7 bases, J lost 0 bases, and 13 bases lay in between. CDR1 SQVTM and CDR2 ANQGSEA come from the germline V gene. CDR3 length: 14 residues. CDR3 sequence reads: CSALPEGSYNEQFF. In nucleotides, the CDR3 is TGCAGCGCCCTACCAGAGGGCTCCTACAATGAGCAGTTCTTC.

This clonotype was counted between two and nine times. V is TRBV28 and J is TRBJ2-5, with unresolved D. The V and J ends lost 5 bases and 2 bases respectively, with 12 bases between them. Germline CDR1 MDHEN, CDR2 SYDVKM. CDR3 length: 14 amino acids. The CDR3 nucleotides read TGTGCCAGCAGTCCCTCCAACTCTCAAGAGACCCAGTACTTC. Amino acid sequence: CASSPSNSQETQYF.

V is TRBV7-9 and J is TRBJ2-7; 14 bases agree with TRBD2. CDR1 SEHNR and CDR2 FQNEAQ come from the germline V gene (reference sequence). V trimming: 6 bases; J trimming: 4 bases; junction bases outside the gene matches: 5. This CDR3 has 15 amino acids. This CDR3 reads CASSSGTSGSYEQYF. CDR3 DNA sequence: TGTGCCAGCAGTTCCGGGACTAGCGGGAGTTACGAGCAGTACTTC.

The CDR3 here is CASSPMLAGPTDTQYF. The CDR3 nucleotides read TGTGCCAGCAGCCCCATGCTCGCGGGGCCTACAGATACGCAGTATTTT. The genes are TRBV7-3 and TRBJ2-3; TRBD2 might be the D (6 bases). CDR1 SGHTA and CDR2 FQGTGA come from the germline V gene. Trimming removed 5 bases from V and 3 bases from J, with 18 bases in between. The CDR3 is 16 amino acids.

The gene calls are TRBV7-8 and TRBJ2-7, with no clear D. Trimming left V 0 bases short and J 1 base short, with 10 bases between. CDR3 length: 15 residues. Germline CDR1 is SGHVS and CDR2 is FQNEAQ. The CDR3 loop is CASSLARLGSYEQYF. CDR3 nucleotides: TGTGCCAGCAGCTTAGCGAGGTTAGGGTCCTACGAGCAGTACTTC.

This clonotype has only a few counts. This chain connects TRBV20-1 to TRBJ2-1; 9 positions match TRBD2. With 3 bases clipped from V and 6 bases from J, the junction kept 3 bases outside the gene matches. CDR1 and CDR2 from the germline V gene are DFQATT and SNEGSKA (reference sequence). This CDR3 is built from 13 residues. CDR3 in DNA: TGCAGTGCTAGGTTTAGCGGGAGCAATGAGCAGTTCTTC. This translates into CSARFSGSNEQFF.

The genes are TRBV2 and TRBJ2-1, with 7 positions matching TRBD1. The V gene end was trimmed by 4 bases and the J gene end by 6 bases; junction bases not matched to a gene: 3. The CDR3 runs to 13 residues. CDR1 is SNHLY, CDR2 FYNNEI, per germline. DNA for the CDR3: TGTGCCAGCAGTGGCCGGGACAGCAATGAGCAGTTCTTC. Protein product: CASSGRDSNEQFF.

This chain connects TRBV10-3 to TRBJ1-1, with unresolved D. The CDR3 consists of 16 residues. The germline V gene encodes CDR1 ENHRY and CDR2 SYGVKD. The V gene lost 6 bases and the J gene lost 5 bases, with 22 bases spanning the gap. The CDR3 is CAIRSPGMEKRTEAFF. CDR3 nucleotide sequence: TGTGCCATCAGGTCCCCGGGGATGGAGAAGAGGACTGAAGCTTTCTTT.

The table lists this clonotype with a few counts. The rearrangement joins TRBV7-6 to TRBJ2-5, with D uncertain. Per the germline V gene, CDR1 is SGHVS and CDR2 is FNYEAQ. The CDR3 is 16 residues long. Between the trimmed V and J ends, which lost 5 bases and 2 bases, there was a span of 18 bases. The chain's CDR3 is CASSQVPWADQETQYF. Written as DNA, the CDR3 is TGTGCCAGCAGCCAAGTACCATGGGCCGATCAAGAGACCCAGTACTTC.

This clonotype was detected only once. The chain carries TRBV29-1 and TRBJ2-2; the D is unclear. The germline V gene has CDR1 SQVTM and CDR2 ANQGSEA. The CDR3 loop spans 14 amino acids. Trimming shortened V by 4 bases and J by 1 base, and 10 bases separated the two germline ends. This CDR3 is CSVVVSGNTGELFF. In nucleotides, the CDR3 is TGCAGCGTTGTTGTTTCAGGGAACACCGGGGAGCTGTTTTTT.

This clonotype was observed a few times. The chain is built from TRBV7-9 and TRBJ1-4, with a possible D match to TRBD1 (5 bases). V shed 10 bases and J shed 0 bases, with 9 bases lying between them. The CDR3 totals 13 residues. Germline CDR1 is SEHNR and CDR2 is FQNEAQ (reference sequence). DNA for the CDR3: TGTGCCACCCAGGGCCCAACTAATGAAAAACTGTTTTTT. Its protein product is CATQGPTNEKLFF.

Many counts were recorded for this clonotype. This sequence joins TRBV7-3 and TRBJ2-3, with TRBD1 matching over 7 bases. V was pared by 7 bases and J by 3 bases, with 10 bases of the junction left unmatched. The CDR3 is made up of 15 amino acids. Per the germline V gene, CDR1 is SGHTA and CDR2 is FQGTGA. The CDR3 DNA reads TGTGCCAGCAAGGCCGGGGACAGTGTGACAGATACGCAGTATTTT. It yields the protein CASKAGDSVTDTQYF.

This clonotype showed up just a few times. V and J are TRBV10-3 and TRBJ2-3; D may be TRBD1 (6 bases). This CDR3 comprises 14 residues. Germline V gives CDR1 ENHRY, CDR2 SYGVKD. The V end was cut by 6 bases, the J end by 5 bases, with 15 bases between. The CDR3: CAISDDHREDTQYF. CDR3 sequence (DNA): TGTGCCATCAGCGACGACCACAGGGAAGATACGCAGTATTTT.

This clonotype appeared many times. J is TRBJ2-7 and V is TRBV7-9; 7 bases align to TRBD1. Germline CDR1 is SEHNR and CDR2 is FQNEAQ (reference sequence). The CDR3 consists of 14 residues. With 4 bases clipped from V and 2 bases from J, the junction kept 5 bases outside the gene matches. The CDR3 sequence: CASSSRDSPYEQYF. CDR3 DNA sequence: TGTGCCAGCAGCTCCCGGGACAGTCCCTACGAGCAGTACTTC. Using reference TRBV7-9 and TRBJ2-7 for the parts outside the CDR3, the full variable domain is DTGVSQNPRHKITKRGQNVTFRCDPISEHNRLYWYRQTLGQGPEFLTYFQNEAQLEKSRLLSDRFSAERPKGSFSTLEIQRTEQGDSAMYLCASSSRDSPYEQYFGPGTRLTVT.